The entry below gives a single T cell receptor (beta chain) sequence along with its context. As originally analysed: Quantification of nucleated cells was approximated via reference gene primer amplification. The method was immunoSEQ multiplex PCR; TCRdb's version includes in-frame clones alone and lacks a portion of them. V and J calls and clone size are as listed in that table; D and trimming were resolved from the DNA. The profile shows some 200,000 clones, under 90% of them singletons. The sample originates from a study of blood T cell repertoires in COVID-19. As for the study in general: The analysed material was cDNA or gDNA that came from T cells, B-cell-depleted T cells, or PBMCs.

The trim removed 5 bases at V and 2 bases at J, leaving 6 bases unmatched. Germline loops: CDR1 SGHTA, CDR2 FQGTGA. The CDR3 has 15 residues. This sequence originates from a man aged 80 or over with acute or convalescent COVID-19. The genes are TRBV7-3 and TRBJ2-5; 9 bases align to TRBD1. The sample taken for sequencing was peripheral blood. The DNA of the CDR3 is TGTGCCAGCAGCCGCCTCGGGACAGGGCAAGAGACCCAGTACTTC. Protein: CASSRLGTGQETQYF.